The rows below give T cell receptor beta chains drawn from one sample of a study of post-analysis software for immune sequencing data. One entry per CDR3 protein, called by TCRdb with MiXCR from the PCR reads. This table has roughly 730,000 distinct CDR3 sequences, roughly 27% appearing once. Sequenced sample: blood. These receptors all stem from a girl between 10 and 17 years old with multiple sclerosis. The conserved cysteine and the conserved F or W are not part of the CDR3 here. Each record gives: V gene, CDR3 length, J gene, clone size, CDR3 protein. Clone size is stated in some rows and not others, as once, few, many or a class when expanded.

v_gene: TRBV28; len: 17; j_gene: TRBJ2-3; abundance: NA; CDR3aa: ASSPGRQGGLVGTDTQY
v_gene: TRBV2; len: 13; j_gene: TRBJ2-1; abundance: NA; CDR3aa: ASRVEAGGYNEQF
v_gene: TRBV29-1; len: 17; j_gene: TRBJ2-7; abundance: few; CDR3aa: SVELGGLAGGRSSYEQY
v_gene: TRBV6-4; len: 13; j_gene: TRBJ1-1; abundance: NA; CDR3aa: ASSDSKGRGTEAF
v_gene: TRBV29-1; len: 11; j_gene: TRBJ2-2; abundance: NA; CDR3aa: SVAPANTGELF
v_gene: TRBV5-1; len: 14; j_gene: TRBJ2-1; abundance: few; CDR3aa: ASSSRTSGGRNEQF
v_gene: TRBV7-9; len: 12; j_gene: TRBJ2-7; abundance: few; CDR3aa: ASSLPGPTYEQY
v_gene: TRBV5-1; len: 12; j_gene: TRBJ1-2; abundance: many; CDR3aa: ASSLVGGAGGYT
v_gene: TRBV14; len: 12; j_gene: TRBJ2-7; abundance: NA; CDR3aa: ASSQEAGWSEQY
v_gene: TRBV28; len: 12; j_gene: TRBJ2-1; abundance: few; CDR3aa: ASRRTGNHNEQF
v_gene: TRBV2; len: 12; j_gene: TRBJ1-1; abundance: once; CDR3aa: ASSERQVGTEAF
v_gene: TRBV12-3/TRBV12-4; len: 14; j_gene: TRBJ1-5; abundance: NA; CDR3aa: ASSPDTASSNQPQH
v_gene: TRBV7-2; len: 17; j_gene: TRBJ2-2; abundance: once; CDR3aa: ASSRFRTSGAAGTGELF
v_gene: TRBV12-3/TRBV12-4; len: 10; j_gene: TRBJ1-4; abundance: few; CDR3aa: ASGTVNEKLF
v_gene: TRBV5-1; len: 13; j_gene: TRBJ2-5; abundance: NA; CDR3aa: ASSSTAGGQETQY
v_gene: TRBV5-1; len: 12; j_gene: TRBJ1-1; abundance: NA; CDR3aa: ASSITGVNTEAF
v_gene: TRBV7-2; len: 11; j_gene: TRBJ2-7; abundance: NA; CDR3aa: ASAGTVVYEQY
v_gene: TRBV20-1; len: 18; j_gene: TRBJ2-4; abundance: few; CDR3aa: SARITWRDSATIAKNIQY
v_gene: TRBV6-1; len: 12; j_gene: TRBJ2-3; abundance: many; CDR3aa: ASRRELGADTQY
v_gene: TRBV29-1; len: 11; j_gene: TRBJ2-5; abundance: NA; CDR3aa: SVGASIQETQY
v_gene: TRBV7-2; len: 13; j_gene: TRBJ2-1; abundance: NA; CDR3aa: ASSWRLAGGGEQF
v_gene: TRBV12-3/TRBV12-4; len: 15; j_gene: TRBJ1-5; abundance: few; CDR3aa: ASSLIFDRGRSQPQH
v_gene: TRBV6-6; len: 12; j_gene: TRBJ2-3; abundance: NA; CDR3aa: ASSSLATTDTQY
v_gene: TRBV18; len: 14; j_gene: TRBJ2-3; abundance: NA; CDR3aa: ASSPPSRGSTDTQY
v_gene: TRBV27; len: 15; j_gene: TRBJ2-6; abundance: few; CDR3aa: ASSYRIPASGANVLT
v_gene: TRBV12-3/TRBV12-4; len: 16; j_gene: TRBJ2-3; abundance: NA; CDR3aa: ASSSRLAGGGRADTQY
v_gene: TRBV20-1; len: 13; j_gene: TRBJ2-5; abundance: many; CDR3aa: SARSLAGNQETQY
v_gene: TRBV20-1; len: 11; j_gene: TRBJ2-5; abundance: NA; CDR3aa: SAKGRLGETQY
v_gene: TRBV20-1; len: 13; j_gene: TRBJ1-6; abundance: NA; CDR3aa: SAPGGSSYNSPLH
v_gene: TRBV29-1; len: 13; j_gene: TRBJ2-1; abundance: many; CDR3aa: SGKRGALGYNEQF
v_gene: TRBV20-1; len: 15; j_gene: TRBJ1-4; abundance: NA; CDR3aa: SARDPTGAGGNEKLF